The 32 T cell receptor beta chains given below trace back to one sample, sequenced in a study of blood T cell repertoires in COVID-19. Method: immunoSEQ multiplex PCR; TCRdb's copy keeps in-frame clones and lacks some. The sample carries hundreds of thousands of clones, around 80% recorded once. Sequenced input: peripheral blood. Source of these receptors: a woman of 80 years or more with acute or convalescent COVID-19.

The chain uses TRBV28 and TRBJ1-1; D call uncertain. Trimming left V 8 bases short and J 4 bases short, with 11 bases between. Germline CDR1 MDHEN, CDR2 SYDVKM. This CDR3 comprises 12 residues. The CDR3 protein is CASRAAGTEAFF. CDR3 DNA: TGTGCCAGCCGGGCTGCGGGCACTGAAGCTTTCTTT.

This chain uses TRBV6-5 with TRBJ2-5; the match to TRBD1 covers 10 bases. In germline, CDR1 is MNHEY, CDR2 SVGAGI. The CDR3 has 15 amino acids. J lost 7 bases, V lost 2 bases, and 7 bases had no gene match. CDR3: CASSYGTGAEGTQYF. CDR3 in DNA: TGTGCCAGCAGTTACGGGACAGGGGCGGAGGGGACCCAGTACTTC.

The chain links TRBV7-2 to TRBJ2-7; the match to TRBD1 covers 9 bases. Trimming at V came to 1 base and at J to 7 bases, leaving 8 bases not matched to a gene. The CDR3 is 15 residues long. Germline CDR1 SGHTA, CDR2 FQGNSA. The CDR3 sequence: CASSLGGQGMREQYF. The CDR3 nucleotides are TGTGCCAGCAGCTTAGGGGGACAGGGCATGAGAGAGCAGTACTTC.

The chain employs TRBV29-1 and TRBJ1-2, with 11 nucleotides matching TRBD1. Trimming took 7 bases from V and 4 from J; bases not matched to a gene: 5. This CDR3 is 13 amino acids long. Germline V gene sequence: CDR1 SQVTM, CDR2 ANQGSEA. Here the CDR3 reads CSAGQGASYGYTF. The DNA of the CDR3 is TGCAGCGCCGGACAGGGGGCGTCCTATGGCTACACCTTC.

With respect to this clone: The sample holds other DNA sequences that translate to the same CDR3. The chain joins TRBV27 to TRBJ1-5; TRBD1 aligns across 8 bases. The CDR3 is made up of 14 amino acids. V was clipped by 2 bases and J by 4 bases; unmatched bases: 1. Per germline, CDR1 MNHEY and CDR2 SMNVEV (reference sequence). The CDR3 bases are TGTGCCAGCAGTTTAAGACAGGGGAATCAGCCCCAGCATTTT. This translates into CASSLRQGNQPQHF.

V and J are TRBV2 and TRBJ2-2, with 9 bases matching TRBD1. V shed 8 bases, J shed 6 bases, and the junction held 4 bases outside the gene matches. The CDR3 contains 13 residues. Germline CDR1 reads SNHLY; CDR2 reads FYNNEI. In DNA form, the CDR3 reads TGTGCCAGCGGATGGACAGGGGCCGGGGAGCTGTTTTTT. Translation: CASGWTGAGELFF.

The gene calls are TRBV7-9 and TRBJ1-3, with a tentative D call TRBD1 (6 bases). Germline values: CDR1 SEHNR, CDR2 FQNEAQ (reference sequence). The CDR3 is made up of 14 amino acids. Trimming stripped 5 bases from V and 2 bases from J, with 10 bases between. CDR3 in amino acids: CASSGDRTGNTIYF. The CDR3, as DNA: TGTGCCAGCAGCGGTGACAGGACTGGAAACACCATATATTTT. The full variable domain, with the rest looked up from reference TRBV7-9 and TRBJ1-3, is DTGVSQNPRHKITKRGQNVTFRCDPISEHNRLYWYRQTLGQGPEFLTYFQNEAQLEKSRLLSDRFSAERPKGSFSTLEIQRTEQGDSAMYLCASSGDRTGNTIYFGEGSWLTVV.

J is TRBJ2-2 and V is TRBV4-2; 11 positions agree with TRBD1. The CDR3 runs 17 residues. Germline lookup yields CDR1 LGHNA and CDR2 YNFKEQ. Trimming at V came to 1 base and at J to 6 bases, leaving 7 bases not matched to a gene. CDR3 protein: CASSQGLGQGGAGELFF. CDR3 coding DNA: TGTGCCAGCAGCCAAGGGTTGGGACAGGGGGGAGCCGGGGAGCTGTTTTTT.

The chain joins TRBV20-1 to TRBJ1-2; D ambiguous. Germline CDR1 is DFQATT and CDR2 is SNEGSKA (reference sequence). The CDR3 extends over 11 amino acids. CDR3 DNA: TGCAGCGCCGGAGGTGACTATGGCTACACCTTC. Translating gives CSAGGDYGYTF.

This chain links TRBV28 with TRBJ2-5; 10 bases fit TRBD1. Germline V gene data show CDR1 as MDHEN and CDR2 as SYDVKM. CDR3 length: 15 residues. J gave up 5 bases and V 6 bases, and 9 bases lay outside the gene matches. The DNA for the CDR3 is TGTGCCAGCAGCCGTAGACAGGGGGCGAGGGAGACCCAGTACTTC. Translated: CASSRRQGARETQYF.

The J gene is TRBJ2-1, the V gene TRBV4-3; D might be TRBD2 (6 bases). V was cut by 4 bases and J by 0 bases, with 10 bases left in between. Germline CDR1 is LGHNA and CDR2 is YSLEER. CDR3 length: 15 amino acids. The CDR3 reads CASSPHGSSYNEQFF. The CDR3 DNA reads TGCGCCAGCAGCCCACACGGGAGCTCCTACAATGAGCAGTTCTTC.

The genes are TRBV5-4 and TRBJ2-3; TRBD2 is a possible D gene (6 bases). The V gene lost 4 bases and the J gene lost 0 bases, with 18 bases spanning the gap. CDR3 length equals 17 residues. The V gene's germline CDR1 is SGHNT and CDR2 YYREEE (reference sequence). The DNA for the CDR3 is TGTGCCAGCAGCCCAAGATCCGGGGGACCGAGCACAGATACGCAGTATTTT. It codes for CASSPRSGGPSTDTQYF. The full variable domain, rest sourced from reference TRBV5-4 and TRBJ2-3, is ETGVTQSPTHLIKTRGQQVTLRCSSQSGHNTVSWYQQALGQGPQFIFQYYREEENGRGNFPPRFSGLQFPNYSSELNVNALELDDSALYLCASSPRSGGPSTDTQYFGPGTRLTVL.

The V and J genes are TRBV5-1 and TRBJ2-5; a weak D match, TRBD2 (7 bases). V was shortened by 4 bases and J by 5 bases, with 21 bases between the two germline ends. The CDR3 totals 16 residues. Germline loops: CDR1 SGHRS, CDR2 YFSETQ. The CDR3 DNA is TGCGCCAGCAGCCAGGGGTCCATTGGGGAGGGCGAGACCCAGTACTTC. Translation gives CASSQGSIGEGETQYF.

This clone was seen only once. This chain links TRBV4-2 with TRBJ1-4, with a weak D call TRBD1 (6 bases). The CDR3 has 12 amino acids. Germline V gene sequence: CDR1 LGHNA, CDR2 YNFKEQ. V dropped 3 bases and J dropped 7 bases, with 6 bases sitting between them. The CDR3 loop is CASSQDSEKLFF. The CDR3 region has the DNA TGTGCCAGCAGCCAGGACAGTGAAAAACTGTTTTTT.

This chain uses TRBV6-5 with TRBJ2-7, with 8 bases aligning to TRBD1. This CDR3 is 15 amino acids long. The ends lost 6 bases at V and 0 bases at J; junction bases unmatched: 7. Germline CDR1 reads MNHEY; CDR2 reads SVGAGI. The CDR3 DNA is TGTGCCAGCAGCCCGGACAGGGAGAGCTCCTACGAGCAGTACTTC. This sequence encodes CASSPDRESSYEQYF.

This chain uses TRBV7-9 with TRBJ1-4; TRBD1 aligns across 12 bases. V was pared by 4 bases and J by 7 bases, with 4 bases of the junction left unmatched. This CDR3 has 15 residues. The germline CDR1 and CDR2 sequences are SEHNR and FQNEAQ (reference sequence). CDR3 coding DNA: TGTGCCAGCAGCTCGGGACAGGGGGCGTCTGAAAAACTGTTTTTT. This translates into CASSSGQGASEKLFF.

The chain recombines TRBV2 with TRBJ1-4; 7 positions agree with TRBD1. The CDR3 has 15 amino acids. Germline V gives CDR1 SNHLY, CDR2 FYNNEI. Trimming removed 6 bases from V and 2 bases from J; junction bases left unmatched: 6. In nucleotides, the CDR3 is TGTGCCAGCAGGAGACAGGGTGGCACTAATGAAAAACTGTTTTTT. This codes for CASRRQGGTNEKLFF.

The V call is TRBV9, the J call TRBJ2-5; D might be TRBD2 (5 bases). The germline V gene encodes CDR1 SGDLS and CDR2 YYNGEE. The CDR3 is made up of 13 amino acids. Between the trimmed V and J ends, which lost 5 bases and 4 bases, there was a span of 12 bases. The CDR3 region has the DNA TGTGCCAGCAGTTCGCTCGAGGGAGAGACCCAGTACTTC. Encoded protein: CASSSLEGETQYF.

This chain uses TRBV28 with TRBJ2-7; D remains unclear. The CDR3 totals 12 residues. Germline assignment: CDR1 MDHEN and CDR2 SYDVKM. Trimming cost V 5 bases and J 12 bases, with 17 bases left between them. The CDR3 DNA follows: TGTGCCAGCAGTACTCTACTCTCTGGGCTGTACTTC. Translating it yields CASSTLLSGLYF.

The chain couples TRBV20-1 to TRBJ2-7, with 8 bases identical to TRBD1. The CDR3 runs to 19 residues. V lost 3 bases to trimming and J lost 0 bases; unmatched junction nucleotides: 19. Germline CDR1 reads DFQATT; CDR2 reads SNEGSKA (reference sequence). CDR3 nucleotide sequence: TGCAGTGCTAGTTCCTCTCCGGGACAGGTCGAAATTAGCTCCTACGAGCAGTACTTC. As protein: CSASSSPGQVEISSYEQYF.

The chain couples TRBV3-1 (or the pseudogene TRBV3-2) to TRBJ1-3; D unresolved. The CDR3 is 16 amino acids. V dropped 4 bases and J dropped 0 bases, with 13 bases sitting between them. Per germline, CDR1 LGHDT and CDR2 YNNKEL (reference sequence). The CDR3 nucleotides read TGTGCCAGCAGCCGAAAGGACTTTTACTCTGGAAACACCATATATTTT. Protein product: CASSRKDFYSGNTIYF.

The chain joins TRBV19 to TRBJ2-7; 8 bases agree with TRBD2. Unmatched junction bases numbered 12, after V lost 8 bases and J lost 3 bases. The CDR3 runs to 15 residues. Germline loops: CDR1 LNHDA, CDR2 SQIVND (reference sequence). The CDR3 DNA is TGTGCCAGTTCTTACAACTCCGGGACTAGCTACGAGCAGTACTTC. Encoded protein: CASSYNSGTSYEQYF.

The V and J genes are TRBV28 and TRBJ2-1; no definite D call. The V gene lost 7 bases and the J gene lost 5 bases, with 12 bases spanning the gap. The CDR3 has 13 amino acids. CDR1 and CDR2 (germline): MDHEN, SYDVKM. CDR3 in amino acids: CASTPRVNNEQFF. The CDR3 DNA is TGTGCCAGCACCCCACGGGTAAACAATGAGCAGTTCTTC.

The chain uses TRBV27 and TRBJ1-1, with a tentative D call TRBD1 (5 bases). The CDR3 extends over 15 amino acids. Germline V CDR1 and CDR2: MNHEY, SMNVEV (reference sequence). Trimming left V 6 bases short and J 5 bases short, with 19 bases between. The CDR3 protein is CASSKVRGSRTEAFF. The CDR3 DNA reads TGTGCCAGCAGCAAAGTTAGGGGCTCGAGAACTGAAGCTTTCTTT.

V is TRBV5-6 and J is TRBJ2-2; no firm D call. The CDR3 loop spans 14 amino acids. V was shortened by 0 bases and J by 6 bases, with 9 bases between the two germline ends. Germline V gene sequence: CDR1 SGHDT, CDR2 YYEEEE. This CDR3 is CASSLGSVSGELFF. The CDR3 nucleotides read TGTGCCAGCAGCTTGGGATCGGTATCCGGGGAGCTGTTTTTT.

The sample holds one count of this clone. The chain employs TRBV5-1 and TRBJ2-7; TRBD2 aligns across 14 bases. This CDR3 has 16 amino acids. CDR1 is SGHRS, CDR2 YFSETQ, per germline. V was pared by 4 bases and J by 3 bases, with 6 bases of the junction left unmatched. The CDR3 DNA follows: TGCGCCAGCAGCCTCGGGACTAGCGGGGGCCTCTACGAGCAGTACTTC. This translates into CASSLGTSGGLYEQYF.

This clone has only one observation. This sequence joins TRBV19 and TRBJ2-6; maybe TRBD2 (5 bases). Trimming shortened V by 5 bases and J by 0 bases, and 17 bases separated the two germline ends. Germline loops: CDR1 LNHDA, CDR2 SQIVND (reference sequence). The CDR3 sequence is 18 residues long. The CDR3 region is CASSYRGRGTSGANVLTF. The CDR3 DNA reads TGTGCCAGTAGTTATCGAGGGCGAGGCACCTCTGGGGCCAACGTCCTGACTTTC.

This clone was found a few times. Written as DNA, the CDR3 is TGTGCCAGCCGGGGCAGGGGGCGATCTAATGAAAAACTGTTTTTT. It yields the protein CASRGRGRSNEKLFF. The J gene is TRBJ1-4, the V gene TRBV6-5, with TRBD1 identical over 8 bases. The CDR3 spans 15 residues. The J segment lost 3 bases and the V segment lost 8 bases, leaving 8 bases of the junction unmatched. The germline CDR1 and CDR2 sequences are MNHEY and SVGAGI.

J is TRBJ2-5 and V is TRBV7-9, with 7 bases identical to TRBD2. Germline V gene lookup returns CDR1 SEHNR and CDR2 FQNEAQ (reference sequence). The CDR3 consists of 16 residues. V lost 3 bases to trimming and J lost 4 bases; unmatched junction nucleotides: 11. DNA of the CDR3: TGTGCCAGCAGCTTCTACGGCGGGAGTGTAGTAGAGACCCAGTACTTC. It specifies CASSFYGGSVVETQYF.

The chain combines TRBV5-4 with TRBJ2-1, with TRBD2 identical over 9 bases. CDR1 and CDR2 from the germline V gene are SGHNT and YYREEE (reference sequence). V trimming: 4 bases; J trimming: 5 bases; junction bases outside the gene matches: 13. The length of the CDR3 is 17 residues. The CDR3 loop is CASSRSSGSPGNNEQFF. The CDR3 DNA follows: TGTGCCAGCAGCCGTAGTAGCGGGAGTCCCGGTAACAATGAGCAGTTCTTC.

The CDR3 loop is CASSPQRGAYNEQFF. In nucleotides, the CDR3 is TGTGCCAGCAGCCCCCAGCGGGGGGCCTACAATGAGCAGTTCTTC. The V and J genes are TRBV7-9 and TRBJ2-1, with 9 bases aligning to TRBD2. The V and J ends lost 5 bases and 2 bases, in that order; junction bases with no gene match: 4. The CDR3 contains 15 residues. CDR1 and CDR2 from the germline V gene are SEHNR and FQNEAQ (reference sequence).

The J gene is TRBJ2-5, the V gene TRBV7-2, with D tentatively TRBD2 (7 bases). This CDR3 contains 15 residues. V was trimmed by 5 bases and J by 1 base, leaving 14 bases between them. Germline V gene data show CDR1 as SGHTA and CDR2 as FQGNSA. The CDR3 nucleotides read TGTGCCAGCAGCCGTACGGGGGGCCCCCAAGAGACCCAGTACTTC. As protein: CASSRTGGPQETQYF.